These 21 T cell receptor beta chains were all obtained from the same sample, sequenced in a study of blood T cell repertoires in COVID-19. The method was immunoSEQ multiplex PCR; TCRdb's version includes in-frame clones alone and lacks a portion of them. The sample records roughly 290,000 clones, more than 65% being singletons. Specimen: peripheral blood. These receptor sequences come from a person between 65 and 79 years old with COVID-19, enrolled during active disease.

This rearrangement joins TRBV2 to TRBJ1-5; D is perhaps TRBD1 (6 bases). Germline V gene sequence: CDR1 SNHLY, CDR2 FYNNEI. The CDR3 spans 14 residues. V was cut by 7 bases and J by 4 bases, with 14 bases left in between. CDR3 bases: TGTGCCAGCACCCGGGAGGGGGATAATCAGCCCCAGCATTTT. Residues: CASTREGDNQPQHF.

This chain links TRBV5-1 with TRBJ2-1; TRBD1 is a possible D gene (5 bases). The CDR3 contains 12 residues. Trimming took 5 bases from V and 8 from J, leaving 11 bases between them. Germline values: CDR1 SGHRS, CDR2 YFSETQ. CDR3: CASSPRADEQFF. The CDR3 bases are TGCGCCAGCAGTCCCAGGGCGGATGAGCAGTTCTTC.

This clone has only a few counts. The rearrangement uses TRBV12-3 or TRBV12-4 and TRBJ1-2; no reliable D call. V lost 3 bases, J lost 4 bases, and 6 bases lay in between. This CDR3 is 12 amino acids long. The CDR3 loop is CASSLGVYGYTF. Written as DNA, the CDR3 is TGTGCCAGCAGTTTGGGCGTCTATGGCTACACCTTC.

This clone has just a few counts. Other nucleotide sequences from this sample produce the same CDR3. V gene TRBV5-1 combines with J gene TRBJ1-1; 8 positions agree with TRBD1. Germline CDR1 SGHRS, CDR2 YFSETQ. This CDR3 comprises 14 residues. J was trimmed by 2 bases and V by 5 bases; bases with no gene match: 5. The CDR3 nucleotides are TGCGCCAGCAGGGAAGGGACAGGTAACACTGAAGCTTTCTTT. Its protein product is CASREGTGNTEAFF. The whole variable domain, filled in from reference TRBV5-1 and TRBJ1-1, reads KAGVTQTPRYLIKTRGQQVTLSCSPISGHRSVSWYQQTPGQGLQFLFEYFSETQRNKGNFPGRFSGRQFSNSRSEMNVSTLELGDSALYLCASREGTGNTEAFFGQGTRLTVV.

V is TRBV6-5 and J is TRBJ1-4; 9 nucleotides align to TRBD1. V gave up 4 bases and J gave up 5 bases; unmatched junction bases: 8. The CDR3 consists of 16 residues. Germline assignment: CDR1 MNHEY and CDR2 SVGAGI. This CDR3 reads CASSSPGQGQNEKLFF. The CDR3 DNA reads TGTGCCAGCAGTTCCCCGGGACAGGGTCAAAATGAAAAACTGTTTTTT.

The chain employs TRBV13 and TRBJ1-3; D not resolved. The CDR3 spans 14 residues. The V end was cut by 4 bases, the J end by 2 bases, with 9 bases between. The V gene's germline CDR1 is PRHDT and CDR2 FYEKMQ (reference sequence). The CDR3 region is CASSSWAAGNTIYF. The CDR3 DNA sequence: TGTGCCAGCAGCTCTTGGGCAGCTGGAAACACCATATATTTT.

CDR3 nucleotides: TGCGCCAGCAGCCCGGGGATAGCGGGGGGTTCGAGAGAGACCCAGTACTTC. Translation: CASSPGIAGGSRETQYF. This chain connects TRBV5-1 to TRBJ2-5; TRBD2 matches 10 bases. The length of the CDR3 is 17 residues. Germline V CDR1 and CDR2: SGHRS, YFSETQ. The ends lost 4 bases at V and 4 bases at J; junction bases unmatched: 13.

Comments on this clone: At one end the junction does not follow the germline gene, possibly because of a read error. The chain employs TRBV5-6 and TRBJ2-2; perhaps TRBD2 as D (6 bases). This CDR3 is built from 15 residues. Per the germline V gene, CDR1 is SGHDT and CDR2 is YYEEEE. The CDR3 loop reads CTSSFSSAYTGELFF. CDR3 DNA: TGTACCAGCAGCTTCTCTAGCGCTTACACCGGGGAGCTGTTTTTT. The whole variable domain, remainder taken from reference TRBV5-6 and TRBJ2-2, is DAGVTQSPTHLIKTRGQQVTLRCSPKSGHDTVSWYQQALGQGPQFIFQYYEEEERQRGNFPDRFSGHQFPNYSSELNVNALLLGDSALYLCTSSFSSAYTGELFFGEGSRLTVL.

This clone has just a few counts. The chain has TRBV11-2 and TRBJ2-6; D gene uncertain. This CDR3 spans 15 amino acids. Germline assignment: CDR1 SGHAT and CDR2 FQNNGV. With 2 bases removed from V and 0 bases from J, the gap between germline ends came to 5 bases. The CDR3 protein is CASSLSFSGANVLTF. CDR3 nucleotide sequence: TGTGCCAGCAGCTTATCGTTCTCTGGGGCCAACGTCCTGACTTTC. Complete variable domain (other parts from reference TRBV11-2 and TRBJ2-6): EAGVAQSPRYKIIEKRQSVAFWCNPISGHATLYWYQQILGQGPKLLIQFQNNGVVDDSQLPKDRFSAERLKGVDSTLKIQPAKLEDSAVYLCASSLSFSGANVLTFGAGSRLTVL.

J is TRBJ2-7 and V is TRBV27; 12 nucleotides line up with TRBD2. CDR3 size: 16 residues. From germline, CDR1 is MNHEY and CDR2 SMNVEV (reference sequence). V trimming: 8 bases; J trimming: 5 bases; junction bases outside the gene matches: 13. The CDR3 DNA reads as TGTGCCAGCGCCCTGGGGCCTAGCGGGAGGGCCCACGAGCAGTACTTC. It encodes CASALGPSGRAHEQYF.

The chain recombines TRBV27 with TRBJ1-1; D gene uncertain. This CDR3 contains 13 residues. V was clipped by 7 bases and J by 3 bases, with 12 bases between them. Looked up from germline, CDR1 is MNHEY and CDR2 is SMNVEV (reference sequence). The DNA for the CDR3 is TGTGCCAGCACCGACGGAGCGTACACTGAAGCTTTCTTT. Its protein product is CASTDGAYTEAFF.

V is TRBV7-3 and J is TRBJ2-7; 8 bases are a match to TRBD1. This CDR3 comprises 14 residues. Germline CDR1 and CDR2: SGHTA and FQGTGA. V dropped 5 bases and J dropped 3; count of bases not matched to a gene: 6. The CDR3 bases are TGTGCCAGCAGCCCCGGGACAGGTCTCTACGAGCAGTACTTC. Translation gives CASSPGTGLYEQYF.

This chain links TRBV7-3 with TRBJ2-1; 9 nucleotides match TRBD1. Germline trimming cut 4 bases from V and 5 bases from J; bases unmatched to any gene: 9. The CDR3 totals 16 residues. Germline values: CDR1 SGHTA, CDR2 FQGTGA. CDR3 sequence (DNA): TGTGCCAGCAGCTCCTGGGGGACAGGGACAGACAATGAGCAGTTCTTC. Its translation is CASSSWGTGTDNEQFF.

This sequence joins TRBV11-2 and TRBJ2-7, with D tentatively TRBD1 (6 bases). There are 14 residues in the CDR3. Germline CDR1 is SGHAT and CDR2 is FQNNGV. V was trimmed by 0 bases and J by 3 bases, leaving 9 bases between them. The CDR3 DNA sequence: TGTGCCAGCAGCTTAGAACAGGGAATCTACGAGCAGTACTTC. Its translation is CASSLEQGIYEQYF.

The CDR3 here is CASSQRLTISGNTIYF. Written as DNA, the CDR3 is TGCGCCAGCAGCCAACGACTCACAATTTCTGGAAACACCATATATTTT. The J gene is TRBJ1-3, the V gene TRBV4-3; D is uncertain. CDR3 length: 16 amino acids. The V gene's germline CDR1 is LGHNA and CDR2 YSLEER. V lost 2 bases and J 1 base, leaving 12 bases between the germline ends.

The chain joins TRBV6-4 to TRBJ2-1; TRBD2 matches at 10 bases. Germline lookup yields CDR1 MRHNA and CDR2 SNTAGT. This CDR3 spans 15 amino acids. Unmatched junction bases numbered 8, after V lost 6 bases and J lost 6 bases. The chain's CDR3 is CASSQREGPTNEQFF. CDR3 DNA sequence: TGTGCCAGCAGCCAGCGGGAGGGCCCTACCAATGAGCAGTTCTTC.

The chain joins TRBV5-8 to TRBJ2-2, with TRBD1 matching 7 bases. V lost 4 bases to trimming and J lost 1 base; unmatched junction nucleotides: 4. The CDR3 totals 15 residues. Germline V gene sequence: CDR1 SGHTS, CDR2 YDEGEE. The CDR3 loop is CASSLDRENTGELFF. DNA for the CDR3: TGTGCCAGCAGCCTCGACAGGGAGAACACCGGGGAGCTGTTTTTT.

The chain employs TRBV30 and TRBJ2-3, with D possibly matching TRBD2 (6 bases). This CDR3 is 17 amino acids long. V was cut by 8 bases and J by 6 bases, with 30 bases left in between. The germline CDR1 and CDR2 sequences are GTSNPN and SVGIG (reference sequence). This CDR3 reads CAGRFRETLPRGDTQYF. The CDR3 DNA reads TGTGCCGGTAGATTCCGGGAGACCCTCCCCCGGGGGGATACGCAGTATTTT.

V and J are TRBV9 and TRBJ1-4; D uncertain. Deletions cut 0 bases from V and 5 bases from J, with 5 bases between. The CDR3 totals 13 residues. Per the germline V gene, CDR1 is SGDLS and CDR2 is YYNGEE. The CDR3 reads CASSVGLNEKLFF. CDR3 bases: TGTGCCAGCAGCGTAGGACTCAATGAAAAACTGTTTTTT.

The chain recombines TRBV6-2 or TRBV6-3 with TRBJ2-7, with unresolved D. The germline gives CDR1 MNHEY, CDR2 SVGEGT. The CDR3 loop spans 15 amino acids. V was pared by 5 bases and J by 0 bases, with 14 bases between. The CDR3 spells CASSHGLSSSYEQYF. CDR3 sequence (DNA): TGTGCCAGCAGTCACGGGTTATCGAGCTCCTACGAGCAGTACTTC.

This clone has more than one count but fewer than ten. V usage is TRBV6-5 and J usage is TRBJ1-2, with 7 positions matching TRBD1. The V gene end was trimmed by 5 bases and the J gene end by 6 bases; junction bases not matched to a gene: 6. From germline, CDR1 is MNHEY and CDR2 SVGAGI. This CDR3 comprises 13 residues. The CDR3 DNA reads TGTGCCAGCAGTCCGGGACAGCTAAATGGCTACACCTTC. It translates to CASSPGQLNGYTF.